Presented here are 23 T cell receptor beta chains from one specimen sequenced in a study of T cell repertoires in cytomegalovirus infection. MiXCR, run by TCRdb on the reads, gives a single entry per CDR3 protein. In the table there are about 530,000 distinct CDR3 sequences, around 27% of which are singletons. Material for sequencing was PBMCs. These receptors came from a human donor in good health (CMV status not recorded). Some clones in this sample may be carry-over from other donors' samples.

This clonotype was picked up one time. V is TRBV4-1 and J is TRBJ2-1; TRBD2 matches at 10 bases. Germline CDR1 is MGHRA and CDR2 is YSYEKL. J gave up 3 bases and V 4 bases, and 3 bases lay outside the gene matches. The CDR3 runs 15 residues. The DNA for the CDR3 is TGCGCCAGCAGCCCTATAGCGGGAGGCTACAATGAGCAGTTCTTC. Amino acid sequence: CASSPIAGGYNEQFF.

The V and J genes are TRBV19 and TRBJ1-2, with TRBD1 as a possible D gene (6 bases). The V and J ends lost 6 bases and 8 bases respectively, with 16 bases between them. CDR1 and CDR2 (germline): LNHDA, SQIVND (reference sequence). This CDR3 has 13 amino acids. The CDR3 sequence is CASRLDSSWGYTF. In DNA, the CDR3 is TGTGCCAGTAGACTGGACAGCTCCTGGGGCTACACCTTC.

This sequence joins TRBV7-1 and TRBJ2-1; TRBD2 agrees at 8 bases. TRBV7-1 is sorted into the ORF group, with uncertain function. The length of the CDR3 is 14 residues. Losses at the gene ends were 6 bases for V and 7 bases for J; bases not matched to a gene: 8. The CDR3 DNA reads as TGTGCCAGCAGGACCCCGGGACTAGAGAATGAGCAGTTCTTC. It encodes CASRTPGLENEQFF.

For this clonotype: One junction end does not reproduce the germline sequence, and a read error may be involved. V gene TRBV28 combines with J gene TRBJ2-7; D perhaps matches TRBD2 (6 bases). Germline assignment: CDR1 MDHEN and CDR2 SYDVKM. This CDR3 region has 13 residues. CDR3: CANSLMTGAEQYF. CDR3 DNA: TGTGCCAACAGTTTGATGACGGGAGCCGAGCAGTACTTC.

The chain has TRBV5-1 and TRBJ2-3, with TRBD2 matching over 7 bases. Trimming took 3 bases from V and 4 from J; bases not matched to a gene: 14. From germline, CDR1 is SGHRS and CDR2 YFSETQ. The CDR3 spans 17 residues. The CDR3 loop reads CASSSSRREWLADTQYF. The CDR3 coding sequence is TGCGCCAGCAGCTCCTCGCGGCGGGAGTGGTTAGCAGATACGCAGTATTTT.

This clonotype was seen repeatedly, ten times or more. The rearrangement joins TRBV19 to TRBJ1-2; 8 nucleotides line up with TRBD1. J was trimmed by 0 bases and V by 3 bases; bases with no gene match: 6. Germline CDR1 is LNHDA and CDR2 is SQIVND (reference sequence). The CDR3 runs 16 residues. The CDR3, as DNA: TGTGCCAGTAGTATTGGGACAGGTACTTCTAACTATGGCTACACCTTC. This codes for CASSIGTGTSNYGYTF.

This clonotype was counted only a few times. V gene TRBV11-2 combines with J gene TRBJ2-3; possible D gene TRBD2, 5 bases. The CDR3 runs 14 residues. Trimming shortened V by 1 base and J by 10 bases, and 15 bases separated the two germline ends. CDR1 and CDR2 from the germline V gene are SGHAT and FQNNGV. DNA for the CDR3: TGTGCCAGCAGCTTAGTTAGCGATCTGCGAGCGCAGTATTTT. Its translation is CASSLVSDLRAQYF.

This clonotype was seen many times. The chain carries TRBV5-1 and TRBJ2-5; TRBD1 is a possible D gene (6 bases). The CDR3 covers 14 residues. Germline assignment: CDR1 SGHRS and CDR2 YFSETQ. V was clipped by 4 bases and J by 2 bases, with 12 bases between them. In nucleotides, the CDR3 is TGCGCCAGCAGCAACCCAGGGGTACAAGAGACCCAGTACTTC. Residues: CASSNPGVQETQYF.

This chain connects TRBV27 to TRBJ2-1, with 14 nucleotides matching TRBD2. The trim removed 5 bases at V and 7 bases at J, leaving 13 bases unmatched. Germline V CDR1 and CDR2: MNHEY, SMNVEV (reference sequence). The CDR3 is made up of 18 amino acids. CDR3: CASSLQPGLAGAGNEQFF. DNA of the CDR3: TGTGCCAGCAGTCTTCAACCGGGACTAGCGGGAGCGGGGAATGAGCAGTTCTTC.

This clonotype has only one observation. The chain recombines TRBV7-9 with TRBJ1-2; TRBD1 aligns across 8 bases. CDR1 and CDR2 from the germline V gene are SEHNR and FQNEAQ (reference sequence). The CDR3 totals 14 residues. The V segment lost 5 bases and the J segment 11 bases; nucleotides outside the gene matches: 13. The CDR3 loop is CASSPDRGLERYTF. In DNA, the CDR3 is TGTGCCAGCAGCCCCGACAGGGGCTTGGAGCGTTACACCTTC.

Only a few counts were recorded for this clonotype. The CDR3 bases are TGTGCCAGCAGCTTAGGCCCACGGGGCAGGGAAGTAACTGAAGCTTTCTTT. Its translation: CASSLGPRGREVTEAFF. The gene calls are TRBV7-2 and TRBJ1-1, with D perhaps TRBD1 (5 bases). The CDR3 has 17 residues. The germline V gene encodes CDR1 SGHTA and CDR2 FQGNSA. The germline V and J ends were trimmed by 1 base and 5 bases, with 20 bases remaining between them.

The chain carries TRBV15 and TRBJ2-1; 9 bases agree with TRBD2. The ends lost 2 bases at V and 4 bases at J; junction bases unmatched: 12. The CDR3 is 18 amino acids. Germline-derived CDR1 and CDR2 are LNHNV and YYDKDF (reference sequence). In DNA, the CDR3 is TGTGCCACCAGCAGAAGTCTAGCGGGAAACGGGGGATACAATGAGCAGTTCTTC. It specifies CATSRSLAGNGGYNEQFF.

The table lists this clonotype with a few counts. The chain is built from TRBV2 and TRBJ2-7, with no clear D. Germline CDR1 and CDR2: SNHLY and FYNNEI. The V end was cut by 7 bases, the J end by 4 bases, with 5 bases between. The CDR3 extends over 10 amino acids. CDR3 DNA: TGTGCCAGCAAGGGTTACGAGCAGTACTTC. It is translated as CASKGYEQYF.

The CDR3 bases are TGTGCCAGCAGCTCCCAAAGCCTCCGACTCTCTGGAAACACCATATATTTT. This gives the protein CASSSQSLRLSGNTIYF. The chain carries TRBV11-3 and TRBJ1-3; D is ambiguous. Germline V CDR1 and CDR2: SGHNT, YENEEA. Trimming stripped 4 bases from V and 0 bases from J, with 16 bases between. The CDR3 runs 17 residues.

This clonotype has more than one count but fewer than ten. This chain connects TRBV6-2 or TRBV6-3 to TRBJ2-2, with 10 positions matching TRBD2. The CDR3 totals 17 residues. Germline CDR1 reads MNHEY; CDR2 reads SVGEGT. The V and J ends lost 5 bases and 3 bases, in that order; junction bases with no gene match: 9. Here the CDR3 DNA reads TGTGCCAGCAGTACCGGACTAGCGGCGTTGGACACCGGGGAGCTGTTTTTT. It translates to CASSTGLAALDTGELFF.

The chain combines TRBV12-3 or TRBV12-4 with TRBJ2-1; TRBD2 agrees at 10 bases. With 1 base clipped from V and 5 bases from J, the junction kept 2 bases outside the gene matches. The CDR3 loop spans 15 amino acids. CDR3 region: CASSLGTSGNNEQFF. For the CDR3, the DNA is TGTGCCAGCAGTTTAGGGACTAGCGGAAACAATGAGCAGTTCTTC.

This clonotype was observed at least ten times. The genes are TRBV6-2 or TRBV6-3 and TRBJ2-1; 11 bases match TRBD2. Trimming cost V 7 bases and J 6 bases; bases outside gene matches: 11. Germline V gene lookup returns CDR1 MNHEY and CDR2 SVGEGT. The length of the CDR3 is 16 residues. CDR3 nucleotide sequence: TGTGCCAGCACTATAGAGGGACTAGCGGACCGCAATGAGCAGTTCTTC. Its translation: CASTIEGLADRNEQFF.

In this sample, this clonotype turned up many times. The chain is built from TRBV12-5 and TRBJ1-5; 9 nucleotides match TRBD1. Per the germline V gene, CDR1 is LGHNT and CDR2 is FRNRAP. V lost 7 bases to trimming and J lost 7 bases; unmatched junction nucleotides: 8. The CDR3 contains 14 residues. Here the CDR3 reads CASAPTGGQQPQHF. The CDR3 region has the DNA TGTGCTAGTGCCCCCACAGGGGGCCAGCAGCCCCAGCATTTT.

The chain combines TRBV7-8 with TRBJ1-4; 9 bases are a match to TRBD1. Trimming at V came to 4 bases and at J to 8 bases, leaving 8 bases not matched to a gene. The CDR3 is made up of 15 amino acids. The germline V gene has CDR1 SGHVS and CDR2 FQNEAQ. CDR3 nucleotide sequence: TGTGCCAGCAGCTCCCAACAGGGGGCTGGGGAAAAACTGTTTTTT. Residues: CASSSQQGAGEKLFF.

At least ten counts were recorded for this clonotype. V and J are TRBV12-3 or TRBV12-4 and TRBJ1-1, with 11 bases identical to TRBD1. Losses at the gene ends were 5 bases for V and 0 bases for J; bases not matched to a gene: 5. The CDR3 covers 16 residues. The CDR3 DNA reads TGTGCCAGCAGTCCCGGACAGGGGGCAGTGAACACTGAAGCTTTCTTT. Its translation: CASSPGQGAVNTEAFF.

This clonotype was observed a handful of times. V and J are TRBV28 and TRBJ2-3; 8 nucleotides match TRBD2. The CDR3 extends over 12 amino acids. Germline lookup yields CDR1 MDHEN and CDR2 SYDVKM. V dropped 8 bases and J dropped 12; count of bases not matched to a gene: 10. Here the CDR3 DNA reads TGTGCCAGCCCCGGATCGGGGGGGACTCAGTATTTT. This sequence encodes CASPGSGGTQYF.

The rearrangement uses TRBV11-2 and TRBJ1-5, with a possible D match to TRBD1 (5 bases). The CDR3 sequence is 14 residues long. Germline CDR1 and CDR2: SGHAT and FQNNGV. Deletions cut 5 bases from V and 4 bases from J, with 12 bases between. CDR3 amino acids: CASSPQEGNQPQHF. CDR3 DNA: TGTGCCAGCAGCCCACAGGAGGGGAATCAGCCCCAGCATTTT.

Many counts were recorded for this clonotype. This rearrangement joins TRBV7-2 to TRBJ2-3; 13 bases agree with TRBD2. This CDR3 comprises 16 residues. Germline V CDR1 and CDR2: SGHTA, FQGNSA. V trimming: 4 bases; J trimming: 6 bases; junction bases outside the gene matches: 7. The CDR3 protein is CASSSTSGRIADTQYF. The CDR3 bases are TGTGCCAGCAGCTCGACTAGCGGGAGGATAGCCGATACGCAGTATTTT.